Below, 5 T cell receptor beta chains from the same sample are listed, as sequenced in a study of tissue T cells after allogeneic stem cell transplantation. Described time point: mouse harvest day 14 after allogeneic transplant. Each mouse received 10^7 T-cell-depleted marrow cells plus 10^6 splenic CD5+ T cells by tail vein. Produced via immunoSEQ multiplex PCR; TCRdb's table is partial and in-frame only. The sample includes thousands of clones, 35% to 40% seen only once; the top ten take more than 6%. Material for sequencing was skin. These receptors were collected from a female BALB/c mouse given C57BL/6 T cells with graft-versus-host disease after an allogeneic hematopoietic cell transplant.

By sample share, this clone is medium-sized. Mouse gene names and germline throughout. The CDR3 loop reads CASSQMGSGNTLYF. The DNA read from the CDR3 is TGTGCAAGCAGCCAAATGGGTTCTGGAAATACGCTCTAT. The genes are TRBV16 and TRBJ1-3; D gene unclear. From the germline J gene comes the end of the CDR3, since the read stops 1 residue before it. The CDR3 is 14 amino acids. Germline CDR1 SGHSA, CDR2 FRNQAP. With 5 bases removed from V and 0 bases from J, the gap between germline ends came to 8 bases.

By sample share, this clone is medium-sized (0.01 to 0.1%). Gene and germline names: mouse. The CDR3 extends 1 residue past the end of the read, so its final part is completed from the germline J gene. The chain combines TRBV5 with TRBJ2-7, with TRBD2 identical over 10 bases. After removal of 3 bases from V and 2 bases from J, the junction contained 1 base not matched to a gene. Germline V gene sequence: CDR1 LGHNA, CDR2 YNLKQL (reference sequence). The CDR3 is 14 residues long. The CDR3 bases that were read are TGTGCCAGCAGCCAGGACTGGGGGACCTATGAACAGTAC. Translation gives CASSQDWGTYEQY. The CDR3 as a whole reads CASSQDWGTYEQYF.

Concerning this clone itself: All gene names here are mouse names. The read stops 1 residue short of the end of the CDR3; the missing end is completed from the germline J gene. The chain joins TRBV20 to TRBJ2-3; 11 nucleotides align to TRBD2. Germline CDR1 and CDR2: GFQATS and STVNSAI. The CDR3 loop spans 17 amino acids. V was pared by 0 bases and J by 1 base, with 6 bases of the junction left unmatched. The sequenced CDR3 bases are TGTGGTGCTAGGGAGACTGGGGGGGGATTTGGTGCAGAAACGCTGTAT. This sequence encodes CGARETGGGFGAETLY. The entire CDR3 reads CGARETGGGFGAETLYF.

Points on this clone: Each gene name is a mouse one. The read gets to within 1 residue of the CDR3 end, and the germline J gene fills in the rest. J is TRBJ1-6 and V is TRBV1; possibly TRBD1 for D (6 bases). TRBJ1-6 is an open reading frame, and its role is uncertain. The germline V and J ends were trimmed by 3 bases and 6 bases, with 9 bases remaining between them. The CDR3 covers 14 residues. Germline V gene sequence: CDR1 NSQYPW, CDR2 LRSPGD (reference sequence). The CDR3 bases that were read are TGCACCTGCAGTGCCCGGGACACTAATTCGCCCCTCTAC. This encodes CTCSARDTNSPLY. The entire CDR3 protein is CTCSARDTNSPLYF.

Turning to this clone: The genes are named according to mouse. The observed sequence ends 1 residue before the CDR3 terminus, with the missing tail filled in from the germline J gene. V and J are TRBV4 and TRBJ2-5; tentatively, D is TRBD2 (5 bases). The CDR3 totals 14 residues. V lost 5 bases and J lost 2, with 11 bases in between. Germline V CDR1 and CDR2: LGHDT, YNNKQL (reference sequence). The CDR3 DNA, read in part, is TGTGCCAGCAGCCTTGGATGGGGCCAAGACACCCAGTAC. Encoded protein: CASSLGWGQDTQY. The full CDR3 sequence reads CASSLGWGQDTQYF.